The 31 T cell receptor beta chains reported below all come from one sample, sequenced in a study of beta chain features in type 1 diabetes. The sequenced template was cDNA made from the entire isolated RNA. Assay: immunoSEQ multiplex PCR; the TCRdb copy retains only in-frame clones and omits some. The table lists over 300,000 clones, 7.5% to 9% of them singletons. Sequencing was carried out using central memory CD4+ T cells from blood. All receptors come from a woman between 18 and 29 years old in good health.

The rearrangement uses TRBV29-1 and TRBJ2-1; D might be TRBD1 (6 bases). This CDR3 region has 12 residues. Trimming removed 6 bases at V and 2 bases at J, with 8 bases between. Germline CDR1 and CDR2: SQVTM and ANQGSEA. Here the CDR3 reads CSVTGTYNEQFF. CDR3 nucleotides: TGCAGCGTGACAGGTACCTACAATGAGCAGTTCTTC.

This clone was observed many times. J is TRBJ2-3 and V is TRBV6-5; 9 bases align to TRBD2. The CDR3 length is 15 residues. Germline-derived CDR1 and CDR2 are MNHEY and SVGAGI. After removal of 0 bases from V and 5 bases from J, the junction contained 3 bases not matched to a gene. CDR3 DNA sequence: TGTGCCAGCAGTTACTCGACTAGCGGCGGAGATACGCAGTATTTT. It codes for CASSYSTSGGDTQYF.

CDR3 nucleotides: TGTGCCACCAGCAGAGATATCAGGGCCAATGAGCAGTTCTTC. As protein: CATSRDIRANEQFF. The chain employs TRBV15 and TRBJ2-1, with D possibly TRBD1 on 5 matching bases. CDR1 LNHNV and CDR2 YYDKDF come from the germline V gene (reference sequence). V gave up 0 bases and J gave up 6 bases, with 9 bases separating them. There are 14 residues in the CDR3.

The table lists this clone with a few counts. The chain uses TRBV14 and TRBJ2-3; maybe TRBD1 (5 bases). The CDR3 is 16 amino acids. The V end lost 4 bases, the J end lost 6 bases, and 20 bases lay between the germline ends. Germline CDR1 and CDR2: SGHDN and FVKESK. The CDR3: CASSRDSSLRRDTQYF. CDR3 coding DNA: TGTGCCAGCAGCCGTGACAGTTCGCTTAGGCGGGATACGCAGTATTTT.

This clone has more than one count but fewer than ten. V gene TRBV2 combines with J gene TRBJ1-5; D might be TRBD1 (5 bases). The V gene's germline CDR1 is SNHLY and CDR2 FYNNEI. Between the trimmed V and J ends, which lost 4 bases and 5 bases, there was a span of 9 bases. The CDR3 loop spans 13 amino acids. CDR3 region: CASSGQSDQPQHF. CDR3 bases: TGTGCCAGCAGTGGACAGTCAGATCAGCCCCAGCATTTT.

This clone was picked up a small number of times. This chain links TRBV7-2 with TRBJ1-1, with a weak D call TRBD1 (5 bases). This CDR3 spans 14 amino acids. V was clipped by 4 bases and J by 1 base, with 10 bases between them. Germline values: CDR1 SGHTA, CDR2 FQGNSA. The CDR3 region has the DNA TGTGCCAGCAGCTCCGGGGCCTGGAACACTGAAGCTTTCTTT. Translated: CASSSGAWNTEAFF.

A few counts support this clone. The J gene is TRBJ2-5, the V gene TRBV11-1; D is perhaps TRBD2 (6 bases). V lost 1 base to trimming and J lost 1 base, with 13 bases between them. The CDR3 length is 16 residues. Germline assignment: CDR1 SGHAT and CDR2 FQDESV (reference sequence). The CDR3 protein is CASSLEPGLRQETQYF. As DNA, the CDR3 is TGTGCCAGCAGCTTAGAACCGGGACTCCGCCAAGAGACCCAGTACTTC.

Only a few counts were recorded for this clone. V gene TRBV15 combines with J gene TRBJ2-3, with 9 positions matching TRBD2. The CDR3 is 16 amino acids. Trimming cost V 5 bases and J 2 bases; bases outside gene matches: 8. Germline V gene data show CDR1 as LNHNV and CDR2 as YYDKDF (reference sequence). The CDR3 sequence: CATSAHSGRYTDTQYF. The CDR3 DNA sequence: TGTGCCACCAGCGCTCATAGCGGGAGATACACAGATACGCAGTATTTT.

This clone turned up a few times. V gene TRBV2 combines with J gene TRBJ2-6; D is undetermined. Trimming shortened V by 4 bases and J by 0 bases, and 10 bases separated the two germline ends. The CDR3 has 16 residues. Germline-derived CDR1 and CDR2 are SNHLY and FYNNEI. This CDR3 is CASSVRPNSGANVLTF. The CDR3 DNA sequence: TGTGCCAGCAGTGTTAGACCAAACTCTGGGGCCAACGTCCTGACTTTC.

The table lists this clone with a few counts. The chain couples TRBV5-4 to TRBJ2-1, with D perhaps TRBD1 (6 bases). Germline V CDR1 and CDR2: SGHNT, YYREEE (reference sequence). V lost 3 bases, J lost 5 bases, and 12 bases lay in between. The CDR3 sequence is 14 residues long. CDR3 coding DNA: TGTGCCAGCAGCTACAGGGATGTAGACAATGAGCAGTTCTTC. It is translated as CASSYRDVDNEQFF.

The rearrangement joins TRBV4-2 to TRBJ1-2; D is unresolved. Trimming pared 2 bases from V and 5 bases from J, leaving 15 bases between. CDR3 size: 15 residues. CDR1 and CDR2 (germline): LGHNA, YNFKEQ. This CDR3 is CASSQPSGAGYGYTF. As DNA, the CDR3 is TGTGCCAGCAGCCAACCCAGCGGAGCAGGATATGGCTACACCTTC.

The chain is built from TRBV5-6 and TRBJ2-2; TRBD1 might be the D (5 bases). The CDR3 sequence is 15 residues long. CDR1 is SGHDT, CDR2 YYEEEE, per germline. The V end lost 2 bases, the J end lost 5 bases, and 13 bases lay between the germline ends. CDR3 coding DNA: TGTGCCAGCAGCTTAGGGGCGCGTAGGACCGGGGAGCTGTTTTTT. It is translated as CASSLGARRTGELFF.

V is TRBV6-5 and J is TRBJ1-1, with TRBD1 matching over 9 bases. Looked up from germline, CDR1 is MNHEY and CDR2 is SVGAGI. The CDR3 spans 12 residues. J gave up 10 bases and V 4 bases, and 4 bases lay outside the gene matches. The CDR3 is CASSSDRGRAFF. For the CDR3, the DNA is TGTGCCAGCAGTTCGGACAGGGGTAGAGCTTTCTTT.

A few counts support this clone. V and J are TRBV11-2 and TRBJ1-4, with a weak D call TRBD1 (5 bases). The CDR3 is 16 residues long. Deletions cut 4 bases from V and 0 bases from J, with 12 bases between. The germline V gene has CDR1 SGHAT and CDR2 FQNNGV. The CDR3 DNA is TGTGCCAGCAGCTGGGGACGGGTTGCAACTAATGAAAAACTGTTTTTT. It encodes CASSWGRVATNEKLFF.

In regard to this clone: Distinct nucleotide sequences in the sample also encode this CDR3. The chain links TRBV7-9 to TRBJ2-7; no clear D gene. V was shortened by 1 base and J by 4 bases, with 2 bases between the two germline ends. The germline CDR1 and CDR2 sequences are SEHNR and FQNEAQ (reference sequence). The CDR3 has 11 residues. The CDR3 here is CASSLEYEQYF. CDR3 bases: TGTGCCAGCAGCTTAGAATACGAGCAGTACTTC.

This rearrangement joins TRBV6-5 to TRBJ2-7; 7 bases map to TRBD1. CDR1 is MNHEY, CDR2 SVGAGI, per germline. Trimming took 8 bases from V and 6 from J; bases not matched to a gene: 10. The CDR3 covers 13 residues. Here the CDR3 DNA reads TGTGCCAGCGGGGACAGCCCGTCTCGCGAGCAGTACTTC. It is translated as CASGDSPSREQYF.

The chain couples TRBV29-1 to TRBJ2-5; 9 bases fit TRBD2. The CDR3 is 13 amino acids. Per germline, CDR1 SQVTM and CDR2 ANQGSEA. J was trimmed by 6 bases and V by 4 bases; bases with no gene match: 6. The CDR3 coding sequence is TGCAGCGTTGTAGTAGCGGGAGCAAAGACCCAGTACTTC. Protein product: CSVVVAGAKTQYF.

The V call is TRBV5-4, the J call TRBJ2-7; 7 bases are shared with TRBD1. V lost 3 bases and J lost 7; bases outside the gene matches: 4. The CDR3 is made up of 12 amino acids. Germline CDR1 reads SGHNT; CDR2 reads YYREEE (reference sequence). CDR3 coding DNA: TGTGCCAGCAGCTCCAGGGGGTTTGAGCAGTACTTC. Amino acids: CASSSRGFEQYF.

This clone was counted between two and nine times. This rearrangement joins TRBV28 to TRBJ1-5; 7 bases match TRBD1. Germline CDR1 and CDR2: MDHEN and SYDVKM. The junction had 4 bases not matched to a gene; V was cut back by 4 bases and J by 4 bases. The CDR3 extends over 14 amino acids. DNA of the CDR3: TGTGCCAGCAGTTCCAGGGGGGGGAATCAGCCCCAGCATTTT. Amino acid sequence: CASSSRGGNQPQHF.

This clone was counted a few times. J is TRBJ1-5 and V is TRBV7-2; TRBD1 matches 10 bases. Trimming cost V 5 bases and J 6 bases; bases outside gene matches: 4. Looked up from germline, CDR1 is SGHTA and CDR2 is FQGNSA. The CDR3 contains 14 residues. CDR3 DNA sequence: TGTGCCAGCAGCGTTGGGACAGGGGTTCAGCCCCAGCATTTT. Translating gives CASSVGTGVQPQHF.

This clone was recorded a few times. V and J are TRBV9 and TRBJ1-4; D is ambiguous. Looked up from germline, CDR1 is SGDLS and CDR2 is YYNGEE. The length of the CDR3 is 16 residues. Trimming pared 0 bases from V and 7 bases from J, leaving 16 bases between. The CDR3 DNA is TGTGCCAGCAGCGTAGGGTTAAGGGCAGACGGTGAAAAACTGTTTTTT. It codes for CASSVGLRADGEKLFF.

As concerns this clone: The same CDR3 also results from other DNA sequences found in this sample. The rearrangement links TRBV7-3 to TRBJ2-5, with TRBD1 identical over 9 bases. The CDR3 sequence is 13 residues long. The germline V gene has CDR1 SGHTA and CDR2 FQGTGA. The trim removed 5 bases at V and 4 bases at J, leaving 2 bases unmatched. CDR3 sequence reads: CASSRGQGETQYF. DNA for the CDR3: TGTGCCAGCAGCCGGGGACAGGGAGAGACCCAGTACTTC.

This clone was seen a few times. The DNA for the CDR3 is TGTGCCAGCACCGCGGAAGGGGGGCGTAAGGCTTTCTTT. This codes for CASTAEGGRKAFF. This chain connects TRBV28 to TRBJ1-1, with a possible D match to TRBD1 (6 bases). V gave up 7 bases and J gave up 11 bases, with 20 bases separating them. This CDR3 comprises 13 residues. Germline assignment: CDR1 MDHEN and CDR2 SYDVKM.

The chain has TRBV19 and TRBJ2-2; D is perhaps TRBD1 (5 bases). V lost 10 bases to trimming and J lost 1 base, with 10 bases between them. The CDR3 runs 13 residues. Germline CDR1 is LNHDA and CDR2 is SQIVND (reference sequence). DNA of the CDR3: TGTGCCATAACAGACAGGAACACCGGGGAGCTGTTTTTT. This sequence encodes CAITDRNTGELFF.

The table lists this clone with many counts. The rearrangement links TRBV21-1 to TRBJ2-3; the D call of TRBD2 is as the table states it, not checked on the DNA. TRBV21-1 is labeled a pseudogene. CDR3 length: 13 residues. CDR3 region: CASSPQCGLTQYF. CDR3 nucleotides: TGTGCCAGCAGCCCACAATGCGGCCTTACGCAGTATTTT.

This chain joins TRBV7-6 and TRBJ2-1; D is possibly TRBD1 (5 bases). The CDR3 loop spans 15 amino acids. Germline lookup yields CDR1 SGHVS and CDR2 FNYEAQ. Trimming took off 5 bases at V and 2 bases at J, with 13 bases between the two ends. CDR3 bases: TGTGCCAGCAGCGATATCTCAGGGACCTACAATGAGCAGTTCTTC. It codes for CASSDISGTYNEQFF.

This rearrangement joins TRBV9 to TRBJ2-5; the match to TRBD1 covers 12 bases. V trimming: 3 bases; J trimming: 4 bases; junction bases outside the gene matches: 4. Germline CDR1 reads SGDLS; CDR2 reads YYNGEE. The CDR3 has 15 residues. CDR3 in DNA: TGTGCCAGCAGCGGGGACAGGGGGCAAGGAGAGACCCAGTACTTC. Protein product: CASSGDRGQGETQYF.

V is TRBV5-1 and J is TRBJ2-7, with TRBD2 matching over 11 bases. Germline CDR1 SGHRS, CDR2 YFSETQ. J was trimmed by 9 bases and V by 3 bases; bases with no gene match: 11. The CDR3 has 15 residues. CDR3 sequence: CASSWGLADTTSQYF. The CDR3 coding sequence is TGCGCCAGCAGCTGGGGACTAGCGGACACTACGTCGCAGTACTTC.

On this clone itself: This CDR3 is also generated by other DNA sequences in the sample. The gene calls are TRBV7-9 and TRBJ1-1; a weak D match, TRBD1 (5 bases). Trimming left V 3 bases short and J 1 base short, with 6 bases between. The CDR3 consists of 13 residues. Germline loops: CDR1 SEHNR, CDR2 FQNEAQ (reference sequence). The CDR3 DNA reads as TGTGCCAGCAGCTTTCAGGGGAACACTGAAGCTTTCTTT. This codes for CASSFQGNTEAFF.

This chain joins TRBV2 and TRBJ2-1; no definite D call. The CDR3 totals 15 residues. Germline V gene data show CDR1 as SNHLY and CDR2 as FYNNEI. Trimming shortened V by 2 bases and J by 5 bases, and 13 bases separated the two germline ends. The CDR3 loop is CASSERPGKNNEQFF. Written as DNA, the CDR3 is TGTGCCAGCAGTGAAAGGCCAGGAAAAAACAATGAGCAGTTCTTC.

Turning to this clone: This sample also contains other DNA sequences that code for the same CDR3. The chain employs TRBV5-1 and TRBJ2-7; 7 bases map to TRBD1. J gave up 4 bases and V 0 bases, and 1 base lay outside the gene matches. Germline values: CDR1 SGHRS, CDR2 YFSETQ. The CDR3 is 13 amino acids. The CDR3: CASSLATGYEQYF. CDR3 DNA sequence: TGCGCCAGCAGCTTGGCGACAGGGTACGAGCAGTACTTC.